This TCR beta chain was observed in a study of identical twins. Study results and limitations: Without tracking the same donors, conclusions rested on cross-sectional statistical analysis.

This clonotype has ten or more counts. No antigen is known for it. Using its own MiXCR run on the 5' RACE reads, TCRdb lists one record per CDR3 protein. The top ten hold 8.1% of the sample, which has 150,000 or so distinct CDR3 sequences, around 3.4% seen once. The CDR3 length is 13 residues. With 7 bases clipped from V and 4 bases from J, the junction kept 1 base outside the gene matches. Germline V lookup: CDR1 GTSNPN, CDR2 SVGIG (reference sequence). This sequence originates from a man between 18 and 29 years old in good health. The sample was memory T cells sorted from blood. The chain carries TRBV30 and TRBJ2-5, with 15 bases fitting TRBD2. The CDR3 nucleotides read TGTGCCTCGGGACTAGCGGGAGGAGAGACCCAGTACTTC. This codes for CASGLAGGETQYF.